This T cell receptor (beta chain) was recovered during a study of T cells after somatic rescue of genetic block. V was shortened by 5 bases and J by 2 bases, with 18 bases between the two germline ends. This CDR3 comprises 17 residues. The germline V gene encodes CDR1 SGHAT and CDR2 FQNNGV. This clone was counted only a few times. Repertoires were generated with immunoSEQ multiplex PCR, while TCRdb's copy carries only in-frame clones and drops some. The data contain about 72,000 clones, approximately 91% of them singletons. V usage is TRBV11-2 and J usage is TRBJ2-2; D is possibly TRBD1 or TRBD2 (5 bases each). The TCR was taken from a man younger than 45. The sample taken for sequencing was peripheral blood mononuclear cells (PBMCs). CDR3 nucleotides: TGTGCCAGCAGCCTAGGCCATGGGGACCACAACACCGGGGAGCTGTTTTTT. This translates into CASSLGHGDHNTGELFF.